These 21 T cell receptor beta chains originate from one sample sequenced in a study of blood T cell repertoires in COVID-19. Method: immunoSEQ multiplex PCR; TCRdb's copy keeps in-frame clones and lacks some. Among tens of thousands of clones listed, approximately 82% were seen once. The sample was peripheral blood. These receptors were collected from a human donor in a cohort sampled during active COVID-19.

This clone was found once. This chain links TRBV28 with TRBJ1-5; 9 nucleotides line up with TRBD1. Losses at the gene ends were 6 bases for V and 6 bases for J; bases not matched to a gene: 9. CDR1 is MDHEN and CDR2 is SYDVKM in the germline V gene. CDR3 length: 15 residues. CDR3 residues: CASRKTGGELQPQHF. CDR3 in DNA: TGTGCCAGCAGAAAAACAGGGGGCGAGCTTCAGCCCCAGCATTTT.

The chain uses TRBV6-5 and TRBJ2-1; TRBD2 agrees at 7 bases. The V and J ends lost 6 bases and 9 bases, in that order; junction bases with no gene match: 14. Looked up from germline, CDR1 is MNHEY and CDR2 is SVGAGI. This CDR3 has 15 residues. The CDR3: CASSTMWGRAGEQFF. The CDR3 nucleotides are TGTGCCAGCAGCACCATGTGGGGGAGGGCTGGTGAGCAGTTCTTC.

The rearrangement joins TRBV27 to TRBJ1-1; weak D call: TRBD1 (6 bases). CDR3 length: 15 residues. CDR1 and CDR2 (germline): MNHEY, SMNVEV (reference sequence). V was shortened by 6 bases and J by 5 bases, with 19 bases between the two germline ends. CDR3 coding DNA: TGTGCCAGCAGCCGGAGGGGGGGTCAAGGGACTGAAGCTTTCTTT. Translating it yields CASSRRGGQGTEAFF.

The rearrangement links TRBV5-1 to TRBJ1-1; 7 bases line up with TRBD1. The J segment lost 6 bases and the V segment lost 7 bases, leaving 12 bases of the junction unmatched. The CDR3 is made up of 14 amino acids. CDR1 is SGHRS, CDR2 YFSETQ, per germline. DNA for the CDR3: TGCGCCAGCTCTCAGGGGGATAGGGGCGCTGAAGCTTTCTTT. It codes for CASSQGDRGAEAFF.

V and J are TRBV9 and TRBJ2-2; unclear D gene. The germline CDR1 and CDR2 sequences are SGDLS and YYNGEE. This CDR3 has 15 residues. V shed 1 base and J shed 6 bases, with 13 bases lying between them. The CDR3: CASSVLAGSAGELFF. CDR3 sequence (DNA): TGTGCCAGCAGCGTATTGGCCGGGTCGGCCGGGGAGCTGTTTTTT.

The table lists this clone with a count of one. This rearrangement joins TRBV10-3 to TRBJ2-2; a possible D gene is TRBD1 (6 bases). Germline V CDR1 and CDR2: ENHRY, SYGVKD. V lost 1 base and J 12 bases, leaving 18 bases between the germline ends. The CDR3 loop spans 15 amino acids. The CDR3: CAISELDSREGQLFF. The CDR3 DNA follows: TGTGCCATCAGTGAGTTGGACAGTCGCGAGGGTCAGCTGTTTTTT.

The gene calls are TRBV6-6 and TRBJ2-7, with 7 bases matching TRBD1. Germline loops: CDR1 MNHNY, CDR2 SVGAGI (reference sequence). This CDR3 is 14 amino acids long. The ends lost 0 bases at V and 6 bases at J; junction bases unmatched: 5. This CDR3 reads CASSYSRGGGEQYF. Written as DNA, the CDR3 is TGTGCCAGCAGTTACTCGAGAGGGGGCGGCGAGCAGTACTTC.

Here the CDR3 DNA reads TGTGCCAGCAGTGAAACGGTCTTCGGGAATGAGCAGTTCTTC. It specifies CASSETVFGNEQFF. This chain uses TRBV2 with TRBJ2-1; D ambiguous. The CDR3 runs 14 residues. Germline loops: CDR1 SNHLY, CDR2 FYNNEI. Trimming took 2 bases from V and 7 from J, leaving 12 bases between them.

V and J are TRBV19 and TRBJ1-2, with 8 bases lining up with TRBD1. The CDR3 covers 15 residues. V lost 5 bases, J lost 4 bases, and 9 bases stayed unmatched. Germline CDR1 and CDR2: LNHDA and SQIVND (reference sequence). CDR3 in DNA: TGTGCCAGTAGTCGAGGAGGACAGGGCCGCTATGGCTACACCTTC. Protein sequence: CASSRGGQGRYGYTF.

The J gene is TRBJ2-3, the V gene TRBV7-2; D may be TRBD1 (5 bases). Looked up from germline, CDR1 is SGHTA and CDR2 is FQGNSA. The ends were cut back, 1 base at V and 1 base at J, with 12 bases in the middle. CDR3 size: 16 residues. The CDR3 spells CASSLEGRVRTDTQYF. The DNA of the CDR3 is TGTGCCAGCAGCTTAGAGGGCAGGGTTCGCACAGATACGCAGTATTTT.

The chain couples TRBV4-1 to TRBJ1-2; 9 positions agree with TRBD1. CDR3 length equals 20 residues. J lost 2 bases, V lost 3 bases, and 19 bases had no gene match. CDR1 and CDR2 from the germline V gene are MGHRA and YSYEKL. CDR3 protein: CASSHATLGQGGKRNYGYTF. The DNA of the CDR3 is TGCGCCAGCAGCCACGCAACCCTGGGACAGGGAGGGAAGAGGAACTATGGCTACACCTTC.

There are a few counts of this clone. V and J are TRBV5-4 and TRBJ2-3, with 8 bases lining up with TRBD2. Trimming cost V 3 bases and J 1 base; bases outside gene matches: 10. The germline V gene has CDR1 SGHNT and CDR2 YYREEE (reference sequence). This CDR3 has 17 residues. CDR3 sequence reads: CASSSPSGGGGTDTQYF. CDR3 in DNA: TGTGCCAGCAGCTCCCCTTCGGGGGGGGGCGGCACAGATACGCAGTATTTT.

The chain has TRBV7-9 and TRBJ2-5; 8 bases agree with TRBD2. Germline trimming cut 6 bases from V and 5 bases from J; bases unmatched to any gene: 14. This CDR3 has 16 amino acids. The germline gives CDR1 SEHNR, CDR2 FQNEAQ (reference sequence). The CDR3 DNA reads TGTGCCAGCAGTCCGCGCGGTAGCGGGGTTCGGGAGACCCAGTACTTC. This sequence encodes CASSPRGSGVRETQYF. Complete variable domain (other parts from reference TRBV7-9 and TRBJ2-5): DTGVSQNPRHKITKRGQNVTFRCDPISEHNRLYWYRQTLGQGPEFLTYFQNEAQLEKSRLLSDRFSAERPKGSFSTLEIQRTEQGDSAMYLCASSPRGSGVRETQYFGPGTRLLVL.

This clone was picked up a small number of times. V gene TRBV27 combines with J gene TRBJ2-2; D is uncertain. This CDR3 is 14 amino acids long. V lost 3 bases to trimming and J lost 6 bases, with 11 bases between them. Germline V gives CDR1 MNHEY, CDR2 SMNVEV (reference sequence). The CDR3 loop is CASSLGSSAGELFF. The CDR3 DNA follows: TGTGCCAGCAGTTTGGGCAGCTCGGCCGGGGAGCTGTTTTTT.

V usage is TRBV11-2 and J usage is TRBJ2-2; D is unresolved. Trimming removed 10 bases at V and 5 bases at J, with 11 bases between. CDR1 and CDR2 (germline): SGHAT, FQNNGV. The CDR3 loop spans 12 amino acids. In DNA form, the CDR3 reads TGTGCCACCATCCACCGGACCGGGGAGCTGTTTTTT. Translating it yields CATIHRTGELFF.

CDR3 residues: CASSLVSVSTDTQYF. Here the CDR3 DNA reads TGTGCCAGCAGCTTAGTATCGGTTAGCACAGATACGCAGTATTTT. The chain is built from TRBV7-9 and TRBJ2-3; D not certain. V was cut by 1 base and J by 0 bases, with 8 bases left in between. Germline CDR1 reads SEHNR; CDR2 reads FQNEAQ (reference sequence). The CDR3 spans 15 residues.

This sequence joins TRBV10-3 and TRBJ1-1; a weak D match, TRBD1 (6 bases). Trimming pared 4 bases from V and 1 base from J, leaving 10 bases between. This CDR3 is built from 14 residues. The germline V gene has CDR1 ENHRY and CDR2 SYGVKD. Here the CDR3 DNA reads TGTGCCATCAGTGTACAGGGACCGAACACTGAAGCTTTCTTT. Protein: CAISVQGPNTEAFF.

V and J are TRBV7-2 and TRBJ2-5, with D perhaps TRBD2 (7 bases). Germline loops: CDR1 SGHTA, CDR2 FQGNSA. With 5 bases removed from V and 1 base from J, the gap between germline ends came to 17 bases. The CDR3 covers 16 residues. CDR3 in amino acids: CASSRVRGGTQETQYF. As DNA, the CDR3 is TGTGCCAGCAGCCGGGTGAGGGGGGGGACCCAAGAGACCCAGTACTTC.

The V call is TRBV9, the J call TRBJ2-3; 13 positions agree with TRBD2. CDR1 and CDR2 from the germline V gene are SGDLS and YYNGEE. The CDR3 loop spans 16 amino acids. V shed 4 bases, J shed 4 bases, and the junction held 6 bases outside the gene matches. CDR3 DNA sequence: TGTGCCAGCAGCCCGGGACTAGCGGGGTGGGCAGATACGCAGTATTTT. As protein: CASSPGLAGWADTQYF.

V is TRBV5-4 and J is TRBJ1-2; the match to TRBD1 covers 10 bases. This CDR3 has 17 residues. Trimming took 2 bases from V and 2 from J; bases not matched to a gene: 9. In germline, CDR1 is SGHNT, CDR2 YYREEE (reference sequence). The CDR3 here is CASSFPTGGGVNYGYTF. DNA of the CDR3: TGTGCCAGCAGCTTTCCGACAGGGGGCGGGGTAAACTATGGCTACACCTTC.

The chain employs TRBV19 and TRBJ2-1; 14 nucleotides agree with TRBD2. With 4 bases clipped from V and 0 bases from J, the junction kept 8 bases outside the gene matches. Germline values: CDR1 LNHDA, CDR2 SQIVND (reference sequence). CDR3 length: 19 amino acids. The CDR3 here is CASSTRLAGGLGSYNEQFF. For the CDR3, the DNA is TGTGCCAGTAGTACCCGACTAGCGGGGGGGCTCGGCTCCTACAATGAGCAGTTCTTC.